Detailed here is one T cell receptor beta chain. This clonotype was recorded many times. Its antigen remains unidentified. No base qualities exist here, and no much larger clone lies one base off it. The data stem from a study of T cells in Graves' hyperthyroidism and ophthalmopathy (dated by TCRdb to about 2019). Looking at the study overall: TCR V-J signatures able to tell the groups apart were searched for in a discovery cohort of approximately 95 patients, of whom about 40 had Graves' ophthalmopathy and some 60 had stable Graves' hyperthyroidism. Thyroid tissue and blood T-cell repertoires from several Graves' hyperthyroidism patients were also compared in the study. Once sampling was done, hyperthyroidism patients were given methimazole at a starting dose of 30 mg daily, whereas ophthalmopathy patients were given high-dose intravenous methylprednisolone. According to the paper, TCR Vbeta CDR3 sequencing was carried out on roughly 130 peripheral blood samples, which came from fewer than 50 ophthalmopathy, about 75 hyperthyroidism and approximately 17 progressor patients. Prospective prediction of ophthalmopathy was tested in an independent validation cohort consisting of under 20 hyperthyroidism patients and around 16 patients who later progressed to ophthalmopathy. The 95 to 100 discovery patients were randomly divided into training and test sets at a 7:3 ratio.

Stable Graves' hyperthyroidism was defined as the absence of progression to ophthalmopathy over 18 months of follow-up. The hyperthyroidism patients were between 18 and 65 years old and newly diagnosed, with a disease duration of less than 2 months. Any patient with an uncontrolled infection, another autoimmune disease, pregnancy or lactation was excluded. Diagnoses were based on clinical symptoms, serum thyroxine and TRAb, thyroid ultrasound and orbital computed tomography. Total RNA was extracted using Trizol reagent, and RNA quality was assessed on an Agilent 2100 Bioanalyzer. Beyond this particular receptor, the publication reports: A 13 V-J signature model separated ophthalmopathy from stable hyperthyroidism, with over 85% sensitivity and roughly 84% specificity in cross-validation and 80%/75% in testing. Most expanded thyroid clonotypes (frequency above 0.001) were also detected in blood, suggesting blood repertoires may reflect thyroid immune responses. In validation, the model predicted progression to ophthalmopathy with approximately 70% sensitivity and roughly 75% specificity, a median of about 6 months before onset. No statistical method was used to set the sample size in advance, and investigators knew the group allocation.

The CDR3 has 15 amino acids, counting the end cysteine and phenylalanine. Of the read, only the CDR3 DNA is kept; its 45 bases are in frame from base 1. V ends up 8 bases short and J 1 base short, with an unmatched junction base count of 10. Reading the germline V gene (reference sequence) gives CDR1 WNHNN and CDR2 SYGVQD. TCR beta CDR3 regions were amplified from RNA transcripts. A first-round RT-PCR of the TCR CDR3 used the HTBI primer set with the Qiagen OneStep RT-PCR kit. Libraries were constructed in a second round of multiplex PCR, after which size selection and purification were performed. Paired-end sequencing of the libraries was performed with 100 bp reads on an Illumina HiSeq2000. From the authors' description of their analysis: SOAPnuke was used to process the raw data, throwing out any read that contained adapters or uncalled bases, had a mean Phred below 15, or lacked an exact constant-primer or identifier match. High-quality paired reads were merged using COPE v1.2.5, and each unique nucleotide sequence was defined as a clonotype. MiTCR v1.1 was used to align clonotypes to the IMGT TRBV, TRBD and TRBJ reference segments. The analysis included only V-J combinations with a frequency above 0.0001, which together covered more than 99% of the repertoires. A TCS score was defined as the ratio between F50 (clonal expansion) and ExV (chaos), using BLOSUM62-based TCRdist between CDR3 peptides within each V-J. Welch's t-statistics and random forest reduced roughly 530 V-J features to about 13, which were used in a naive Bayes classifier (R e1071). Starting from the raw public reads, TCRdb applied fastp trimming at Q25, assembled clones with MiXCR and retained in-frame beta chains. Here each entry gathers all rows of one CDR3 protein and keeps the most common genes and DNA. What appears here as the V and J calls and clone size reflects TCRdb's work, not the paper's. For this sample there are some 600,000 distinct CDR3 sequences; approximately 44% appear just once. The ten largest account for 6.5% to 9% of the sample.

This receptor was identified in a woman under 30 with Graves' hyperthyroidism. Donor details come from another sample of the same person, matched by shared clones. This chain is built from TRBV10-1 and TRBJ1-1, with 7 bases in between that match TRBD1. Sequenced: peripheral blood or thyroid tissue (not recorded which). The nucleotide sequence reads as follows: TGCGCCAGCCTTCGACAGGGACCCCCGAACACTGAAGCTTTCTTT. Its translation reads: CASLRQGPPNTEAFF.